A single sample gave rise to the 15 T cell receptor beta chains below, sequenced in a study of shared clonotypes between healthy human individuals. This table comes from immunoSEQ multiplex PCR, and its TCRdb copy is limited to in-frame clones, with some not included. Of about 820,000 clones listed, about 91% are singletons. Terminally differentiated effector memory CD45RA+ cells were excluded from the naive CD8 cells, which were CD45RO-negative and positively selected for CCR7. The specimen sequenced was naive CD8+ T cells sorted from blood. These receptors were collected from a man aged 30-40 years in good health.

The J gene is TRBJ1-3, the V gene TRBV14; D gene ambiguous. Between the trimmed V and J ends, which lost 2 bases and 3 bases, there was a span of 20 bases. The CDR3 is 18 residues long. CDR1 and CDR2 (germline): SGHDN, FVKESK. CDR3 sequence: CASSQIPNSRGRGNTIYF. The CDR3 bases are TGTGCCAGCAGCCAAATTCCGAACAGCCGAGGCCGTGGAAACACCATATATTTT. Filled out from reference TRBV14 and TRBJ1-3, the complete variable domain reads EAGVTQFPSHSVIEKGQTVTLRCDPISGHDNLYWYRRVMGKEIKFLLHFVKESKQDESGMPNNRFLAERTGGTYSTLKVQPAELEDSGVYFCASSQIPNSRGRGNTIYFGEGSWLTVV.

The gene calls are TRBV6-5 and TRBJ2-1; TRBD1 aligns across 9 bases. Trimming removed 8 bases from V and 15 bases from J; junction bases left unmatched: 8. CDR3 length: 11 residues. The germline gives CDR1 MNHEY, CDR2 SVGAGI. The CDR3 spells CASHNRGQLFF. The CDR3 DNA follows: TGTGCCAGCCACAACAGGGGGCAGCTGTTCTTC.

The chain's CDR3 is CATGEWEGSYNEQFF. CDR3 sequence (DNA): TGTGCCACGGGAGAATGGGAGGGCTCCTACAATGAGCAGTTCTTC. The rearrangement links TRBV7-9 to TRBJ2-1; TRBD2 agrees at 7 bases. V was pared by 10 bases and J by 0 bases, with 9 bases of the junction left unmatched. Germline loops: CDR1 SEHNR, CDR2 FQNEAQ (reference sequence). CDR3 size: 15 residues.

The rearrangement uses TRBV7-9 and TRBJ2-7; 13 bases agree with TRBD2. This CDR3 region has 15 residues. V lost 5 bases and J lost 1; bases outside the gene matches: 2. Germline V gene lookup returns CDR1 SEHNR and CDR2 FQNEAQ (reference sequence). CDR3 sequence reads: CASSQGLAGSYEQYF. In nucleotides, the CDR3 is TGTGCCAGCAGCCAGGGACTAGCGGGGTCCTACGAGCAGTACTTC.

The J gene is TRBJ1-2, the V gene TRBV29-1; perhaps TRBD1 as D (6 bases). This CDR3 is 16 amino acids long. Per germline, CDR1 SQVTM and CDR2 ANQGSEA. With 1 base removed from V and 4 bases from J, the gap between germline ends came to 19 bases. DNA for the CDR3: TGCAGCGTTGAAGCGCAAGACGTCAGGGGCGGCTATGGCTACACCTTC. It is translated as CSVEAQDVRGGYGYTF.

In its sample, this clone was seen a few times. V gene TRBV27 combines with J gene TRBJ1-2, with no clear D. CDR3 length: 13 residues. Germline CDR1 is MNHEY and CDR2 is SMNVEV (reference sequence). V was clipped by 4 bases and J by 0 bases, with 6 bases between them. CDR3: CASSSQTNYGYTF. CDR3 DNA: TGTGCCAGCAGTTCACAGACTAACTATGGCTACACCTTC.

The chain is built from TRBV9 and TRBJ1-4; maybe TRBD1 (6 bases). Trimming pared 1 base from V and 11 bases from J, leaving 33 bases between. In germline, CDR1 is SGDLS, CDR2 YYNGEE. This CDR3 region has 20 residues. CDR3 sequence reads: CASSVSGEVYQDGGGVKLFF. The CDR3 bases are TGTGCCAGCAGCGTAAGCGGGGAGGTGTATCAGGATGGAGGGGGAGTTAAACTGTTTTTT.

This clone was found once. The chain is built from TRBV2 and TRBJ2-4; D not certain. V was pared by 10 bases and J by 1 base, with 23 bases between. The CDR3 consists of 17 residues. Germline CDR1 is SNHLY and CDR2 is FYNNEI. The CDR3 sequence: CATFDLGSINAKNIQYF. DNA of the CDR3: TGTGCCACCTTCGATTTGGGATCAATCAACGCCAAAAACATTCAGTACTTC.

This clone was detected once. The chain links TRBV27 to TRBJ2-3, with 12 positions matching TRBD2. Losses at the gene ends were 6 bases for V and 0 bases for J; bases not matched to a gene: 4. The CDR3 sequence is 16 residues long. The germline V gene encodes CDR1 MNHEY and CDR2 SMNVEV (reference sequence). CDR3 nucleotide sequence: TGTGCCAGCAGCAGAGGGACTAGCGGGAGCACAGATACGCAGTATTTT. The encoded protein is CASSRGTSGSTDTQYF.

This chain uses TRBV11-2 with TRBJ2-7; D gene unclear. Trimming took 1 base from V and 2 from J, leaving 12 bases between them. The CDR3 runs 15 residues. CDR1 and CDR2 from the germline V gene are SGHAT and FQNNGV. In nucleotides, the CDR3 is TGTGCCAGCAGCTTAGTGATCGGCGGAACCTACGAGCAGTACTTC. Translation: CASSLVIGGTYEQYF.

V and J are TRBV2 and TRBJ1-1; D gene ambiguous. The CDR3 consists of 11 residues. Germline loops: CDR1 SNHLY, CDR2 FYNNEI. Between the trimmed V and J ends, which lost 10 bases and 1 base, there was a span of 7 bases. The CDR3 region is CAIPKNTEAFF. CDR3 nucleotide sequence: TGTGCCATCCCGAAGAACACTGAAGCTTTCTTT.

The chain links TRBV7-9 to TRBJ2-1; D is perhaps TRBD2 (6 bases). Germline V gene data show CDR1 as SEHNR and CDR2 as FQNEAQ (reference sequence). This CDR3 is built from 14 residues. The V end lost 5 bases, the J end lost 5 bases, and 13 bases lay between the germline ends. The CDR3 is CASSPRGGDNEQFF. In DNA, the CDR3 is TGTGCCAGCAGCCCTAGAGGAGGGGACAATGAGCAGTTCTTC.

This chain uses TRBV4-3 with TRBJ1-1, with D hard to call. V dropped 3 bases and J dropped 7 bases, with 12 bases sitting between them. CDR1 and CDR2 from the germline V gene are LGHNA and YSLEER. The CDR3 totals 13 residues. The CDR3 spells CASSQVRGSEAFF. CDR3 DNA: TGCGCCAGCAGCCAGGTAAGAGGGAGTGAAGCTTTCTTT.

V gene TRBV27 combines with J gene TRBJ2-7; D is uncertain. Germline values: CDR1 MNHEY, CDR2 SMNVEV (reference sequence). The CDR3 has 16 amino acids. V gave up 7 bases and J gave up 3 bases, with 22 bases separating them. The CDR3 protein is CASTPPILPLGYEQYF. For the CDR3, the DNA is TGTGCCAGCACTCCTCCAATACTTCCTTTGGGCTACGAGCAGTACTTC.

The chain employs TRBV5-6 and TRBJ2-5; no clear D. The V and J ends lost 3 bases and 4 bases respectively, with 13 bases between them. The CDR3 is 14 amino acids. Per the germline V gene, CDR1 is SGHDT and CDR2 is YYEEEE. DNA for the CDR3: TGTGCCAGCAGCTCCCCTCACAGAGGAGAGACCCAGTACTTC. Protein sequence: CASSSPHRGETQYF.